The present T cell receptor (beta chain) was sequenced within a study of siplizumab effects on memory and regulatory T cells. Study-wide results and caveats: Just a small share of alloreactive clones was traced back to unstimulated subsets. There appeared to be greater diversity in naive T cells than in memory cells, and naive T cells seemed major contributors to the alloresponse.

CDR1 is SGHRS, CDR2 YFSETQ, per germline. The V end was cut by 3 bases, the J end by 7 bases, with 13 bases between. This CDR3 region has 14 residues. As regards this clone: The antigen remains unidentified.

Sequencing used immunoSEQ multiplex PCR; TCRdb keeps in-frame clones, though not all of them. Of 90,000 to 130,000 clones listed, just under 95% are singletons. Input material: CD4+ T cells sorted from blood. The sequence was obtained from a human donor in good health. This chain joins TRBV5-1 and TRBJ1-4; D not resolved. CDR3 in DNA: TGCGCCAGCAGCTACCTTTGGGGAAGTGAAAAACTGTTTTTT. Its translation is CASSYLWGSEKLFF.